The 29 T cell receptor beta chains given below trace back to one sample, sequenced in a study of T cell responses to AZD1222 COVID-19 vaccine. The repertoire was sequenced with immunoSEQ multiplex PCR; TCRdb's copy has only in-frame clones and lacks some. The sample has 100,000 or so clones; approximately 89% are singletons. The sequenced sample was peripheral blood, obtained on day 0 of MenACWY control vaccination. The receptors stem from an adult in good health.

The chain recombines TRBV4-1 with TRBJ2-5; 14 bases match TRBD2. CDR1 and CDR2 (germline): MGHRA, YSYEKL. Trimming removed 4 bases from V and 5 bases from J; junction bases left unmatched: 15. The CDR3 runs 19 residues. The CDR3 loop reads CASSLGTSGGPLPQETQYF. The CDR3 nucleotides are TGCGCCAGCAGCCTCGGGACTAGCGGGGGCCCACTCCCTCAGGAGACCCAGTACTTC.

This clone appeared once. V and J are TRBV4-1 and TRBJ2-2; 11 nucleotides match TRBD2. Trimming took 4 bases from V and 1 from J; bases not matched to a gene: 5. The CDR3 is 17 residues long. Germline values: CDR1 MGHRA, CDR2 YSYEKL. CDR3 sequence: CASSLLAGGRNTGELFF. The CDR3 DNA is TGCGCCAGCAGCCTTCTAGCGGGGGGCCGGAACACCGGGGAGCTGTTTTTT.

The chain combines TRBV11-2 with TRBJ2-7, with TRBD2 matching 8 bases. CDR1 and CDR2 (germline): SGHAT, FQNNGV. The CDR3 has 12 residues. The junction had 2 bases not matched to a gene; V was cut back by 4 bases and J by 6 bases. Here the CDR3 DNA reads TGTGCCAGCAGCTCTGCGGGGGGCGAGCAGTACTTC. Protein: CASSSAGGEQYF.

V gene TRBV18 combines with J gene TRBJ1-4, with D maybe TRBD1 (5 bases). This CDR3 is 14 amino acids long. Germline V gene data show CDR1 as KGHSH and CDR2 as LQKENI. Trimming cost V 2 bases and J 2 bases, with 6 bases left between them. CDR3 loop: CASSPGGTNEKLFF. The CDR3 nucleotides are TGTGCCAGCTCACCAGGGGGGACTAATGAAAAACTGTTTTTT.

This clone was seen more than once but under ten times. DNA of the CDR3: TGTGCCAGCTCACCAGGGGACGACTCCGATGCTTTCTTT. Its translation: CASSPGDDSDAFF. This rearrangement joins TRBV18 to TRBJ1-1; D may be TRBD1 (5 bases). Trimming left V 2 bases short and J 11 bases short, with 15 bases between. The CDR3 contains 13 residues. Per the germline V gene, CDR1 is KGHSH and CDR2 is LQKENI.

This clone was observed a handful of times. The rearrangement links TRBV11-3 to TRBJ2-1; tentatively, D is TRBD2 (6 bases). The V gene lost 5 bases and the J gene lost 4 bases, with 15 bases spanning the gap. CDR1 and CDR2 (germline): SGHNT, YENEEA. CDR3 length: 15 amino acids. The CDR3 is CASSDGGVFYNEQFF. In DNA, the CDR3 is TGTGCCAGCAGCGACGGAGGGGTTTTTTACAATGAGCAGTTCTTC.

A word on this clone: Sequence at one end of the junction differs from germline and may be a read error. The chain uses TRBV7-3 and TRBJ2-2; D is unclear. This CDR3 comprises 16 residues. In germline, CDR1 is SGHTA, CDR2 FQGTGA. CDR3 region: CASSLTERPGTGELFF. The CDR3 DNA follows: TGTGCCAGCAGCCTAACAGAACGTCCTGGTACCGGGGAGCTGTTTTTT.

The chain couples TRBV12-3 or TRBV12-4 to TRBJ2-7; D remains unclear. This CDR3 spans 12 amino acids. V shed 2 bases and J shed 5 bases, with 7 bases lying between them. CDR3 region: CASSLSRNEQYF. The CDR3 nucleotides read TGTGCCAGCAGTTTAAGTAGGAACGAGCAGTACTTC.

This rearrangement joins TRBV21-1 to TRBJ1-1; the table's D call, TRBD1, has no DNA check behind it. TRBV21-1 corresponds to a pseudogene. The CDR3 length is 15 residues. The chain's CDR3 is CARNTRQGAGTEAFF. In nucleotides, the CDR3 is TGTGCCAGGAATACAAGACAGGGGGCAGGTACTGAAGCTTTCTTT.

CDR3 bases: TGTGCCAGCAGCGCGGGACAGGGAGGAAACACCATATATTTT. Its translation: CASSAGQGGNTIYF. The chain combines TRBV7-2 with TRBJ1-3, with 9 bases identical to TRBD1. This CDR3 is built from 14 residues. J was trimmed by 4 bases and V by 5 bases; bases with no gene match: 3. Germline V lookup: CDR1 SGHTA, CDR2 FQGNSA.

J is TRBJ2-2 and V is TRBV3-1 (or the pseudogene TRBV3-2); no definite D call. The CDR3 loop spans 12 amino acids. Trimming took 3 bases from V and 3 from J, leaving 2 bases between them. Germline CDR1 is LGHDT and CDR2 is YNNKEL (reference sequence). CDR3 residues: CASSQDTGELFF. CDR3 DNA sequence: TGTGCCAGCAGCCAGGACACCGGGGAGCTGTTTTTT.

The genes are TRBV28 and TRBJ2-2, with 7 bases matching TRBD1. CDR3 length equals 15 residues. In germline, CDR1 is MDHEN, CDR2 SYDVKM. V shed 3 bases and J 1 base; nucleotides not matched to a gene: 2. The CDR3 protein is CASSFGDRNTGELFF. The CDR3 DNA follows: TGTGCCAGCAGTTTTGGGGACAGGAACACCGGGGAGCTGTTTTTT.

The chain carries TRBV10-3 and TRBJ1-2; D is perhaps TRBD1 (5 bases). The CDR3 has 14 amino acids. In germline, CDR1 is ENHRY, CDR2 SYGVKD. V was trimmed by 10 bases and J by 0 bases, leaving 15 bases between them. The DNA of the CDR3 is TGTGCCACCAGAGAGGGACCTACTAACTATGGCTACACCTTC. It codes for CATREGPTNYGYTF.

The rearrangement links TRBV4-3 to TRBJ1-5; D unclear. CDR1 is LGHNA and CDR2 is YSLEER in the germline V gene. There are 15 residues in the CDR3. Between the trimmed V and J ends, which lost 0 bases and 9 bases, there was a span of 15 bases. The CDR3 DNA sequence: TGCGCCAGCAGCCAAGAATCCAGATCTGGATGGCCCCAGCATTTT. Amino acids: CASSQESRSGWPQHF.

The genes are TRBV5-1 and TRBJ2-7; 9 bases align to TRBD1. This CDR3 comprises 15 residues. J lost 7 bases, V lost 4 bases, and 12 bases had no gene match. CDR1 is SGHRS, CDR2 YFSETQ, per germline. This CDR3 reads CASSGTGTGQGEQYF. The CDR3, as DNA: TGCGCCAGCAGCGGAACCGGGACAGGGCAAGGGGAGCAGTACTTC.

This clone was found once. V and J are TRBV3-1 (or the pseudogene TRBV3-2) and TRBJ1-6; 10 positions match TRBD1. From germline, CDR1 is LGHDT and CDR2 YNNKEL (reference sequence). The CDR3 is 15 amino acids. Unmatched junction bases numbered 7, after V lost 4 bases and J lost 10 bases. In DNA form, the CDR3 reads TGTGCCAGCAGCCCGGGACAGGGGCTTTGGTCACCCCTCCACTTT. Translation: CASSPGQGLWSPLHF.

This chain connects TRBV5-1 to TRBJ1-2, with 8 bases lining up with TRBD1. The CDR3 runs to 13 residues. Germline assignment: CDR1 SGHRS and CDR2 YFSETQ. Trimming at V came to 4 bases and at J to 3 bases, leaving 2 bases not matched to a gene. This CDR3 is CASSETGDYGYTF. The CDR3 DNA reads as TGCGCCAGCAGCGAGACAGGGGACTATGGCTACACCTTC.

The chain joins TRBV6-5 to TRBJ1-2; D is undetermined. V was clipped by 0 bases and J by 2 bases, with 13 bases between them. This CDR3 has 16 amino acids. The germline gives CDR1 MNHEY, CDR2 SVGAGI. Here the CDR3 DNA reads TGTGCCAGCAGTTACTCGATCCCAGTAACAAACTATGGCTACACCTTC. Amino acid sequence: CASSYSIPVTNYGYTF.

The rearrangement uses TRBV7-9 and TRBJ1-1; D remains unclear. The CDR3 runs 15 residues. The germline gives CDR1 SEHNR, CDR2 FQNEAQ (reference sequence). Trimming left V 8 bases short and J 1 base short, with 17 bases between. The CDR3, as DNA: TGTGCCAGCGTCTTCCGTGGGCAGACGAACACTGAAGCTTTCTTT. Translating it yields CASVFRGQTNTEAFF.

This clone has just one count. Other DNA variants within this sample encode the same CDR3. The chain joins TRBV7-2 to TRBJ2-7; D gene unclear. This CDR3 comprises 14 residues. Germline V lookup: CDR1 SGHTA, CDR2 FQGNSA. The V and J ends lost 1 base and 0 bases respectively, with 7 bases between them. The CDR3 nucleotides read TGTGCCAGCAGCTTAGGTCAGAGCTCCTACGAGCAGTACTTC. Its protein product is CASSLGQSSYEQYF. The variable domain in full, with the rest retrieved from reference TRBV7-2 and TRBJ2-7, is GAGVSQSPSNKVTEKGKDVELRCDPISGHTALYWYRQSLGQGLEFLIYFQGNSAPDKSGLPSDRFSAERTGGSVSTLTIQRTQQEDSAVYLCASSLGQSSYEQYFGPGTRLTVT.

The CDR3 region is CASSASGRGSYNEQFF. CDR3 nucleotides: TGTGCCAGCAGTGCTAGCGGGAGAGGCTCCTACAATGAGCAGTTCTTC. The V and J genes are TRBV7-9 and TRBJ2-1; 10 positions agree with TRBD2. From germline, CDR1 is SEHNR and CDR2 FQNEAQ (reference sequence). V trimming: 6 bases; J trimming: 0 bases; junction bases outside the gene matches: 5. This CDR3 is 16 amino acids long.

The chain carries TRBV19 and TRBJ1-1; no clear D gene. CDR3 length: 15 amino acids. Trimming stripped 3 bases from V and 3 bases from J, with 14 bases between. The germline gives CDR1 LNHDA, CDR2 SQIVND (reference sequence). This chain's CDR3 is CASSIALRGDTEAFF. In nucleotides, the CDR3 is TGTGCCAGTAGTATTGCACTTCGTGGGGACACTGAAGCTTTCTTT.

The J gene is TRBJ2-1, the V gene TRBV7-2; 9 positions agree with TRBD2. The CDR3 has 15 residues. Trimming cost V 5 bases and J 0 bases; bases outside gene matches: 2. CDR1 is SGHTA and CDR2 is FQGNSA in the germline V gene. CDR3 sequence reads: CASSPSGTSYNEQFF. The DNA for the CDR3 is TGTGCCAGCAGCCCTAGCGGGACCTCCTACAATGAGCAGTTCTTC.

The chain employs TRBV19 and TRBJ1-1; D possibly corresponds to TRBD1 (5 bases). V lost 7 bases and J 4 bases, leaving 16 bases between the germline ends. Germline V CDR1 and CDR2: LNHDA, SQIVND (reference sequence). The CDR3 sequence is 14 residues long. The chain's CDR3 is CASTALTGSTEAFF. The CDR3 coding sequence is TGTGCCAGTACCGCTCTTACAGGTTCCACTGAAGCTTTCTTT.

The chain links TRBV28 to TRBJ1-3; 7 bases are shared with TRBD1. The CDR3 consists of 17 residues. Germline V gene data show CDR1 as MDHEN and CDR2 as SYDVKM. Losses at the gene ends were 1 base for V and 5 bases for J; bases not matched to a gene: 11. CDR3 region: CASSLSLAAQGRNTIYF. CDR3 in DNA: TGTGCCAGCAGTTTATCCCTCGCCGCACAGGGGAGAAACACCATATATTTT.

The J gene is TRBJ2-1, the V gene TRBV5-1; D possibly corresponds to TRBD2 (5 bases). Trimming pared 2 bases from V and 7 bases from J, leaving 16 bases between. This CDR3 spans 15 amino acids. Germline V gene lookup returns CDR1 SGHRS and CDR2 YFSETQ. The CDR3 bases are TGCGCCAGCAGCTTTTCCGGGGAAAGGAGTAATGAGCAGTTCTTC. Amino acid sequence: CASSFSGERSNEQFF.

The chain is built from TRBV6-2 or TRBV6-3 and TRBJ1-5, with unresolved D. The CDR3 is 15 residues long. V lost 0 bases and J 5 bases, leaving 11 bases between the germline ends. Germline V gene sequence: CDR1 MNHEY, CDR2 SVGEGT. CDR3 DNA: TGTGCCAGCAGTTACTCGGCCAGAGCCGATCAGCCCCAGCATTTT. This gives the protein CASSYSARADQPQHF.

The chain has TRBV27 and TRBJ2-3; D not resolved. Deletions cut 7 bases from V and 0 bases from J, with 8 bases between. The germline V gene encodes CDR1 MNHEY and CDR2 SMNVEV (reference sequence). This CDR3 has 13 residues. CDR3 loop: CASTRVSTDTQYF. The CDR3 DNA follows: TGTGCCAGCACCCGAGTTAGCACAGATACGCAGTATTTT.

The rearrangement joins TRBV5-1 to TRBJ1-2; D not certain. Germline V gene lookup returns CDR1 SGHRS and CDR2 YFSETQ. The germline V and J ends were trimmed by 0 bases and 7 bases, with 13 bases remaining between them. The CDR3 sequence is 14 residues long. The DNA for the CDR3 is TGCGCCAGCAGCTTGGTGGCGGGTGAAGGTGGCTACACCTTC. This gives the protein CASSLVAGEGGYTF. The entire variable domain, with the rest obtained from reference TRBV5-1 and TRBJ1-2, is as follows: KAGVTQTPRYLIKTRGQQVTLSCSPISGHRSVSWYQQTPGQGLQFLFEYFSETQRNKGNFPGRFSGRQFSNSRSEMNVSTLELGDSALYLCASSLVAGEGGYTFGSGTRLTVV.